This TCR beta chain was captured in a study of regulatory T cells in long-lasting Graves disease. This clonotype was found many times. Time point here: newly diagnosed GD, antithyroid drugs for less than 3 months. Generation of the TCR library employed RNA extracted from PBMCs. Arm-PCR of CDR3 regions and iRepertoire HTBI primers were used to build TCR beta libraries. TCRdb processed the multiplex PCR reads anew with MiXCR; each CDR3 protein has one entry. Here the sample spans 200,000 to 250,000 distinct CDR3 sequences, 15% to 20% being singletons. The sequences come from peripheral blood mononuclear cells (PBMCs), collected at new diagnosis, from a patient treated with antithyroid drugs. This receptor was taken from a female donor with Graves disease.

The chain's CDR3 is CATGTGKDTGELFF. The CDR3 region has the DNA TGTGCCACCGGGACAGGGAAAGACACCGGGGAGCTGTTTTTT. This rearrangement joins TRBV12-3 or TRBV12-4 to TRBJ2-2, with 9 nucleotides matching TRBD1. This CDR3 is built from 14 residues. V dropped 10 bases and J dropped 3; count of bases not matched to a gene: 6.